The 4 T cell receptor beta chains below were found in one sample sequenced in a study of T cell clonality in common variable immunodeficiency. Study-wide points: Fewer deletions and N-nucleotide insertions were reportedly seen in common variable immunodeficiency TCR beta sequences.

The table came from immunoSEQ multiplex PCR; TCRdb's copy has only in-frame clones and leaves some out. This table holds approximately 28,000 clones with no singletons; the top ten claim approximately 3%. Their antigens are not known. Sequences were obtained from peripheral blood mononuclear cells. The receptors were sampled from a human donor with common variable immunodeficiency.

This clone showed up many times. The read finishes 3 residues shy of the CDR3 end, and the germline J gene is used to complete it. The V and J genes are TRBV11-2 and TRBJ2-7, with no clear D. The V gene lost 0 bases and the J gene lost 0 bases, with 3 bases spanning the gap. CDR3 length: 13 amino acids. The germline V gene encodes CDR1 SGHAT and CDR2 FQNNGV. The CDR3 reads CASSLDYSYEQYF. CDR3 DNA, as far as it was read: TGTGCCAGCAGCTTAGACTACTCCTACGAG.

This clone was detected many times. Sequencing ends 3 residues short of the CDR3 end; the germline J gene provides the rest. The chain uses TRBV2 and TRBJ1-1; possible D gene TRBD1, 6 bases. Per germline, CDR1 SNHLY and CDR2 FYNNEI. V lost 7 bases and J lost 3, with 12 bases in between. The CDR3 loop spans 13 amino acids. The CDR3 bases that were read are TGTGCCAGCATACAGGGAGAGGACACTGAA. Residues: CASIQGEDTE. The full CDR3 protein is CASIQGEDTEAFF.

On this clone: The read ends 3 residues shy of where the CDR3 ends; the end is completed using the germline J gene. The genes are TRBV7-2 and TRBJ2-2; D may be TRBD2 (6 bases). This CDR3 contains 16 residues. The V gene lost 0 bases and the J gene lost 2 bases, with 10 bases spanning the gap. The germline gives CDR1 SGHTA, CDR2 FQGNSA. CDR3 sequence reads: CASSLASSDNTGELFF. The sequenced CDR3 bases are TGTGCCAGCAGCTTAGCGTCTAGCGATAACACCGGGGAG.

This clone was seen at least ten times. The CDR3 end is not reached by the read, which stops 3 residues before it; the germline J gene fills it in. This chain uses TRBV5-6 with TRBJ2-3, with TRBD2 as a possible D gene (5 bases). The V and J ends lost 1 base and 3 bases respectively, with 6 bases between them. The CDR3 consists of 13 residues. Germline V gene lookup returns CDR1 SGHDT and CDR2 YYEEEE. The sequenced part of the CDR3 DNA is TGTGCCAGCAGCTTGTCGGGGACAGATACG. As protein: CASSLSGTDT. The CDR3 reads in full as CASSLSGTDTQYF.